This TCR beta chain was recovered during a study of blood T cell repertoires in COVID-19. About the study: PBMCs, B-cell-depleted T cells, or T cells provided the cDNA or gDNA that made up the material.

Per the authors' pipeline: Amplification of reference gene primers was used by the study to estimate nucleated cell counts. Clones were sequenced by immunoSEQ multiplex PCR, and TCRdb holds only the in-frame ones, with some missing. The V and J calls and clone size are taken from that table; D and trimming were inferred from the DNA. The sample lists 76,000 or so clones; about 93% were seen once. CDR3 length equals 14 residues. The V gene end was trimmed by 7 bases and the J gene end by 3 bases; junction bases not matched to a gene: 8. Germline CDR1 and CDR2: LGHDT and YNNKEL (reference sequence). This TCR derives from a human donor in a cohort sampled during active COVID-19. Input material: peripheral blood. V is TRBV3-1 (or the pseudogene TRBV3-2) and J is TRBJ1-1, with 7 bases that match TRBD1. The CDR3 nucleotides read TGTGCCAGCATCAAGGGGGACAGTTACACTGAAGCTTTCTTT. Protein product: CASIKGDSYTEAFF.